Listed below are T cell receptor beta chains from one sample, sequenced in a study of persistence of HIV-infected CD4 T cells. The protocol was immunoSEQ multiplex PCR, while the TCRdb copy is restricted to in-frame clones and leaves out a portion. The sample lists about 43,000 clones; 89% were seen once. Their specific antigens are unknown. The source was CD4+ T cells sorted from PBMCs after approximately 20-hour stimulation, collected from a patient who received antiretroviral therapy. The receptors shown here come from an adult man with HIV who was CMV-seropositive. Each CDR3 is given with its conserved first and last residue. A D gene is named only where the DNA matches it firmly. The size entry is marked missing in some rows and otherwise reads once, few, many or a size class.

v_gene	d_gene	abundance	j_gene	CDR3aa	CDR3nt
TRBV28	TRBD1	NA	TRBJ1-2	CASSLRTGGYGYTF	TGTGCCAGCAGTCTACGGACAGGGGGCTATGGCTACACCTTC
TRBV3-1/TRBV3-2	NA	NA	TRBJ1-1	CASSQDPKANTEAFF	TGTGCCAGCAGCCAAGACCCAAAAGCGAACACTGAAGCTTTCTTT
TRBV24-1	NA	NA	TRBJ1-2	CATSAQGYGYTF	TGTGCCACCAGTGCACAGGGCTATGGCTACACCTTC
TRBV4-1	NA	NA	TRBJ1-3	CASSQVGTGGNTIYF	TGCGCCAGCAGCCAAGTTGGGACGGGTGGAAACACCATATATTTT
TRBV3-1/TRBV3-2	TRBD1	NA	TRBJ1-2	CASSQTGVYGYTF	TGTGCCAGCAGCCAAACAGGGGTCTATGGCTACACCTTC
TRBV6-1	TRBD2	NA	TRBJ2-3	CASSEKRGPGTQYF	TGTGCCAGCAGTGAAAAGCGGGGACCGGGTACGCAGTATTTT
TRBV20-1	NA	NA	TRBJ2-5	CSAGRGTQYF	TGCAGTGCTGGAAGGGGGACCCAGTACTTC
TRBV7-6	TRBD1	NA	TRBJ1-1	CASRSGTGLEAFF	TGTGCCAGCAGGTCCGGGACAGGGCTTGAAGCTTTCTTT
TRBV3-1/TRBV3-2	NA	NA	TRBJ2-7	CASSQDWGGHYEQYF	TGTGCCAGCAGCCAAGATTGGGGGGGCCACTACGAGCAGTACTTC
TRBV3-1/TRBV3-2	NA	NA	TRBJ1-4	CASRQSGVHEKLFF	TGTGCCAGCAGGCAGAGCGGTGTTCATGAAAAACTGTTTTTT
TRBV28	NA	NA	TRBJ1-5	CASSSQEVGGFSNQPQHF	TGTGCCAGCAGTTCGCAGGAGGTGGGGGGATTTAGCAATCAGCCCCAGCATTTT
TRBV18	TRBD1	few	TRBJ1-6	CASSPDRANSPLHF	TGTGCCAGCTCCCCGGACAGGGCGAATTCACCCCTCCACTTT
TRBV6-5	TRBD2	NA	TRBJ2-7	CASLVRGTSYEQYF	TGTGCCAGCCTTGTGCGGGGGACCTCCTACGAGCAGTACTTC
TRBV9	NA	NA	TRBJ1-3	CASSFDSSGNTIYF	TGTGCCAGCAGCTTCGACAGCTCTGGAAACACCATATATTTT
TRBV5-1	TRBD1	NA	TRBJ2-7	CASSLTPTGTGWEQYF	TGCGCCAGCAGCTTGACCCCTACCGGGACAGGGTGGGAGCAGTACTTC
TRBV7-2	NA	NA	TRBJ2-2	CASSLDGGTGELFF	TGTGCCAGCAGCTTAGACGGAGGTACCGGGGAGCTGTTTTTT
TRBV28	NA	NA	TRBJ2-7	CASSRDVYEQYF	TGTGCCAGCAGCCGGGACGTCTACGAGCAGTACTTC
TRBV6-5	TRBD1	NA	TRBJ1-1	CASSRYRGGDTEAFF	TGTGCCAGCAGTCGTTACAGGGGGGGAGACACTGAAGCTTTCTTT
TRBV5-4	NA	NA	TRBJ1-2	CASSRDRNYGYTF	TGTGCCAGCAGCCGCGACAGGAACTATGGCTACACCTTC
TRBV6-2/TRBV6-3	TRBD1	NA	TRBJ1-3	CASSSGGADGNTIYF	TGTGCCAGCAGTTCAGGGGGAGCGGACGGAAACACCATATATTTT
TRBV10-2	NA	NA	TRBJ2-1	CASSGGLYNEQFF	TGCGCCAGCAGCGGGGGGCTTTACAATGAGCAGTTCTTC
TRBV18	NA	NA	TRBJ1-3	CASSRDKAVSGNTIYF	TGTGCCAGCTCAAGGGACAAGGCCGTTTCTGGAAACACCATATATTTT
TRBV7-8	NA	NA	TRBJ1-2	CASSLASDTHYTF	TGTGCCAGCAGCTTAGCTTCTGACACTCACTACACCTTC
TRBV5-1	TRBD1	NA	TRBJ2-1	CASSLGQGDYNEQFF	TGCGCCAGCAGCTTGGGACAGGGGGACTACAATGAGCAGTTCTTC
TRBV18	NA	NA	TRBJ2-7	CASSPDRSGYEQYF	TGTGCCAGCTCACCCGACAGGAGTGGGTACGAGCAGTACTTC
TRBV4-1	TRBD2	NA	TRBJ2-1	CASSQVWGGNNEQFF	TGCGCCAGCAGCCAAGTCTGGGGGGGGAACAATGAGCAGTTCTTC
TRBV5-5	NA	NA	TRBJ2-2	CASSLDRGAGAGELFF	TGTGCCAGCAGCTTGGACCGGGGGGCAGGAGCCGGGGAGCTGTTTTTT
TRBV18	TRBD1	few	TRBJ1-5	CASSPSGQRDQPQHF	TGTGCCAGCTCACCCTCGGGACAGCGGGATCAGCCCCAGCATTTT
TRBV2	NA	once	TRBJ1-6	CASRTTGGDSPLHF	TGTGCCAGCAGGACTACAGGAGGAGATTCACCCCTCCACTTT
TRBV6-5	NA	NA	TRBJ1-6	CASARGRESPLHF	TGTGCCAGTGCTCGGGGCCGAGAGTCACCCCTCCACTTT
TRBV21-1	NA	NA	TRBJ2-3	CASSEWTDRTDTQYF	TGTGCCAGCAGCGAGTGGACCGATCGCACAGATACGCAGTATTTT
TRBV6-5	TRBD1	NA	TRBJ2-7	CASSTPGQGVYEQYF	TGTGCCAGCAGTACCCCGGGACAGGGGGTGTACGAGCAGTACTTC
TRBV24-1	NA	NA	TRBJ2-5	CATSKGAGGETQYF	TGTGCCACCAGTAAAGGGGCGGGCGGGGAGACCCAGTACTTC
TRBV18	NA	NA	TRBJ1-1	CASSPLRPGNTEAFF	TGTGCCAGCTCACCACTTCGCCCGGGGAACACTGAAGCTTTCTTT
TRBV2	TRBD1	NA	TRBJ2-7	CATGQGMGEQYF	TGTGCCACTGGACAGGGGATGGGCGAGCAGTACTTC
TRBV7-8	TRBD1	NA	TRBJ1-2	CASSRGTGGGSYTF	TGTGCCAGCAGCCGAGGGACAGGGGGCGGAAGCTACACCTTC